This entry is about one T cell receptor beta chain. The sample belongs to a study of T-cell reconstitution after alpha-beta-depleted transplantation in children. V dropped 5 bases and J dropped 4 bases, with 16 bases sitting between them. The CDR3 spans 15 residues. The germline V gene encodes CDR1 MNHEY and CDR2 SMNVEV (reference sequence). Unique molecular identifiers were incorporated into the prepared TCRbeta library. Each CDR3 protein is one row after TCRdb ran MiXCR on the PCR reads. This repertoire shows roughly 220,000 distinct CDR3 sequences, 12% found once; its top ten account for over 2%. The sample was PBMCs from the stem cell graft donor, taken from the stem cell graft. The TCR originated in a human donor who donated a stem cell graft to a child with acute lymphoblastic leukemia. J is TRBJ2-3 and V is TRBV27; D tentatively reads TRBD1 or TRBD2 (6 bases each). The CDR3 DNA follows: TGTGCCAGCAGTACGGTCATGGGGGGCGCAGATACGCAGTATTTT. Translated, it gives CASSTVMGGADTQYF.